The T cell receptor beta chain under discussion was sequenced for a study of alternative splicing in chronic myeloid leukemia remission (dated by TCRdb to about 2020). About the full investigation: Peripheral blood from chronic-phase CML patients at diagnosis and remission was profiled by RNA sequencing and compared with healthy donors. The median age was approximately 53 years at diagnosis, 56 to 60 at remission and over 35 for the healthy controls. In terms of female/male counts, the diagnosis samples were 11/5, the remission samples were 8/3 and the controls were 2/4. Total RNA was extracted with Trizol from peripheral blood mononuclear cells of diagnosis, remission and control samples.

Turning to this clonotype: Its antigen remains undetermined.

Peripheral blood from about 6 healthy donors served as normal controls. Taken from cysteine to phenylalanine, the CDR3 has 15 residues. Nucleotide data are not available. For CDR1 and CDR2, the germline V gene lists KGHSH and LQKENI. Library preparation used bulk RNA-seq. The TruSeq Stranded RNA sample prep kit was used to generate libraries of poly-A-enriched mRNA from an input of about 0.98 ug total RNA. Each sample was sequenced in triplicate using paired-end sequencing on a HiSeq 2500. A read length of 125 nucleotides per mate was used for RNA-seq. As for the authors' bioinformatics: Reads were trimmed and aligned to hg38 using STAR v2.7, and quality control was performed with FASTQC, RSeQC and multiqc. Salmon 0.14.1 was used to quantify gene expression levels as transcripts per million (TPM). The results of principal component analysis suggested that neither trial, library batch, sequencing batch, treatment regimen nor sex drove the transcriptomic profiles. Based on TCRdb reprocessing of the reads, there is one entry per CDR3 protein sequence, and DNA is missing. Clone size and V and J calls follow TCRdb, not the original study. The sample includes some 400 distinct CDR3 sequences, with over 95% observed a single time. About 9% of the sample is in the top ten clones.

Points the paper makes about the study in general: Blood cell composition differed strongly depending on the timepoint, moving from an enrichment of myeloid progenitors at diagnosis to an enrichment of mature lymphoid cells at remission. At remission, blood cell composition had been reconfigured so that it resembled normal controls enriched in lymphoid cells.

The material sequenced was PBMCs. This TCR derives from a person aged 30-50 years in good health. The V and J genes are TRBV18 and TRBJ2-1; TCRdb designates TRBD2, a call that cannot be tested without DNA. The CDR3 reads as follows: CASSPSQRDNNEQFF.